The rows below give T cell receptor beta chains drawn from one sample of a study of shared clonotypes between healthy human individuals. Sequencing used immunoSEQ multiplex PCR; TCRdb keeps in-frame clones, though not all of them. The table shows over a million clones, with roughly 96% occurring only once. The sequencing input was naive CD4+ T cells sorted from blood. The receptors stem from a man aged 25 to 45 in good health. The CDR3 runs from the conserved cysteine through the conserved F or W. Fields, in order: J gene, CDR3 length, D gene, clone size, V gene, CDR3 DNA, CDR3 protein. D genes are given only for firm matches. Not all rows give a size; the values are once, few, many and, for expanded clones, a class.

j_call: TRBJ2-3; cdr3_length: 17; d_call: TRBD1; clone_size: once; v_call: TRBV6-1; cdr3_nt: TGTGCCAGCAGTGTGGGGACAGGTTCCCTTTCCACAGATACGCAGTATTTT; cdr3_aa: CASSVGTGSLSTDTQYF
j_call: TRBJ2-1; cdr3_length: 12; d_call: NA; clone_size: NA; v_call: TRBV29-1; cdr3_nt: TGCAGCGGACAGAGGCTCTACAATGAGCAGTTCTTC; cdr3_aa: CSGQRLYNEQFF
j_call: TRBJ2-4; cdr3_length: 14; d_call: TRBD1; clone_size: once; v_call: TRBV5-1; cdr3_nt: TGCGCCAGCAGCTTCGGACAGGGAGTAAACATTCAGTACTTC; cdr3_aa: CASSFGQGVNIQYF
j_call: TRBJ2-5; cdr3_length: 12; d_call: NA; clone_size: NA; v_call: TRBV29-1; cdr3_nt: TGCAGCGTTAACTTTTTGGGAGAGACCCAGTACTTC; cdr3_aa: CSVNFLGETQYF
j_call: TRBJ1-4; cdr3_length: 15; d_call: NA; clone_size: NA; v_call: TRBV18; cdr3_nt: TGTGCCAGCTCACCACCGGGACGGGGTAATGAAAAACTGTTTTTT; cdr3_aa: CASSPPGRGNEKLFF
j_call: TRBJ1-1; cdr3_length: 15; d_call: NA; clone_size: NA; v_call: TRBV9; cdr3_nt: TGTGCCAGCAGCGTAGGAAGTCTCCTGAACACTGAAGCTTTCTTT; cdr3_aa: CASSVGSLLNTEAFF
j_call: TRBJ2-4; cdr3_length: 15; d_call: TRBD1; clone_size: NA; v_call: TRBV5-4; cdr3_nt: TGTGCCAGCAGCGGGACAGGGGGGGCCAAAAACATTCAGTACTTC; cdr3_aa: CASSGTGGAKNIQYF
j_call: TRBJ2-5; cdr3_length: 14; d_call: TRBD1; clone_size: once; v_call: TRBV5-6; cdr3_nt: TGTGCCAGCAGCCCCGGACAGGGTCATGATACCCAGTACTTC; cdr3_aa: CASSPGQGHDTQYF
j_call: TRBJ1-5; cdr3_length: 15; d_call: NA; clone_size: NA; v_call: TRBV18; cdr3_nt: TGTGCCAGCTCACCGCTCAGGGACCACAATCAGCCCCAGCATTTT; cdr3_aa: CASSPLRDHNQPQHF
j_call: TRBJ2-7; cdr3_length: 16; d_call: NA; clone_size: NA; v_call: TRBV4-3; cdr3_nt: TGCGCCAGCAGCCAAGACCGATGGGGCCTCCCCTACGAGCAGTACTTC; cdr3_aa: CASSQDRWGLPYEQYF
j_call: TRBJ2-7; cdr3_length: 15; d_call: NA; clone_size: NA; v_call: TRBV7-3; cdr3_nt: TGTGCCAGCAGCCTGAGGGGGGGCTTCTCCTACGAGCAGTACTTC; cdr3_aa: CASSLRGGFSYEQYF
j_call: TRBJ2-1; cdr3_length: 16; d_call: TRBD2; clone_size: NA; v_call: TRBV4-1; cdr3_nt: TGCGCCAGCAGCCAACTTAGCGGGAGGGGCCACAATGAGCAGTTCTTC; cdr3_aa: CASSQLSGRGHNEQFF
j_call: TRBJ1-5; cdr3_length: 15; d_call: NA; clone_size: NA; v_call: TRBV2; cdr3_nt: TGTGCCAGCAGTAGAGGGGGGGGTAGCAATCAGCCCCAGCATTTT; cdr3_aa: CASSRGGGSNQPQHF
j_call: TRBJ2-7; cdr3_length: 14; d_call: NA; clone_size: NA; v_call: TRBV6-5; cdr3_nt: TGTGCCAGCAGTTACTCCACCAGGACCTACGAGCAGTACTTC; cdr3_aa: CASSYSTRTYEQYF
j_call: TRBJ2-1; cdr3_length: 14; d_call: NA; clone_size: NA; v_call: TRBV5-1; cdr3_nt: TGCGCCAGCAGACCACCCGACAGTTACAATGAGCAGTTCTTC; cdr3_aa: CASRPPDSYNEQFF
j_call: TRBJ2-3; cdr3_length: 18; d_call: NA; clone_size: NA; v_call: TRBV6-1; cdr3_nt: TGTGCCAGCAGTGAATATCGGGGGCGGCTCAGTAGCACAGATACGCAGTATTTT; cdr3_aa: CASSEYRGRLSSTDTQYF
j_call: TRBJ2-1; cdr3_length: 13; d_call: TRBD2; clone_size: NA; v_call: TRBV6-1; cdr3_nt: TGTGCCAGCAGACTAGCGTTAAACAATGAGCAGTTCTTC; cdr3_aa: CASRLALNNEQFF
j_call: TRBJ2-3; cdr3_length: 16; d_call: NA; clone_size: once; v_call: TRBV6-5; cdr3_nt: TGTGCCAGCAGTTACCGGAGCGGGTCGTCTCCAGATACGCAGTATTTT; cdr3_aa: CASSYRSGSSPDTQYF
j_call: TRBJ2-7; cdr3_length: 15; d_call: TRBD1; clone_size: NA; v_call: TRBV27; cdr3_nt: TGTGCCAGCAGTTCCTGGACAGGGTCCTCCTACGAGCAGTACTTC; cdr3_aa: CASSSWTGSSYEQYF
j_call: TRBJ1-5; cdr3_length: 13; d_call: NA; clone_size: NA; v_call: TRBV19; cdr3_nt: TGTGCCAGTAGTACCCCGGGAAATCAGCCCCAGCATTTT; cdr3_aa: CASSTPGNQPQHF
j_call: TRBJ1-2; cdr3_length: 15; d_call: NA; clone_size: NA; v_call: TRBV9; cdr3_nt: TGTGCCAGCAGCGTCGCGACAGAGTTTAACTATGGCTACACCTTC; cdr3_aa: CASSVATEFNYGYTF
j_call: TRBJ1-2; cdr3_length: 13; d_call: NA; clone_size: NA; v_call: TRBV18; cdr3_nt: TGTGCCAGCTTTCGAGGAGCTAACTATGGCTACACCTTC; cdr3_aa: CASFRGANYGYTF
j_call: TRBJ2-7; cdr3_length: 14; d_call: TRBD1; clone_size: NA; v_call: TRBV6-6; cdr3_nt: TGTGCCAGCAGTTGGGACAGGCCTCCCTACGAGCAGTACTTC; cdr3_aa: CASSWDRPPYEQYF
j_call: TRBJ2-3; cdr3_length: 16; d_call: TRBD1; clone_size: NA; v_call: TRBV9; cdr3_nt: TGTGCCAGCAGCGTGACAGCAGGGGGTCGCACAGATACGCAGTATTTT; cdr3_aa: CASSVTAGGRTDTQYF
j_call: TRBJ2-1; cdr3_length: 12; d_call: NA; clone_size: once; v_call: TRBV28; cdr3_nt: TGTGCCAGCAGTTTAGTAGGGCATGAGCAGTTCTTC; cdr3_aa: CASSLVGHEQFF
j_call: TRBJ2-1; cdr3_length: 15; d_call: TRBD2; clone_size: once; v_call: TRBV9; cdr3_nt: TGTGCCAGCAGCCCTCGACTAGCGGGAGGGAATGAGCAGTTCTTC; cdr3_aa: CASSPRLAGGNEQFF
j_call: TRBJ2-1; cdr3_length: 16; d_call: TRBD2; clone_size: NA; v_call: TRBV6-4; cdr3_nt: TGTGCCAGCAGTGACTCGGCCAGCGGGAGCCAAAATGAGCAGTTCTTC; cdr3_aa: CASSDSASGSQNEQFF
j_call: TRBJ2-7; cdr3_length: 15; d_call: NA; clone_size: NA; v_call: TRBV5-8; cdr3_nt: TGTGCCAGCAGCTTAGGGACGAGAAGGGTCTACGAGCAGTACTTC; cdr3_aa: CASSLGTRRVYEQYF
j_call: TRBJ1-4; cdr3_length: 14; d_call: NA; clone_size: NA; v_call: TRBV7-2; cdr3_nt: TGTGCCAGCAGCTTGACAGCGCCGGGTGAAAAACTGTTTTTT; cdr3_aa: CASSLTAPGEKLFF